These 22 T cell receptor beta chains came from one sample sequenced in a study of T cell responses to AZD1222 COVID-19 vaccine (dated by TCRdb to about 2021). This sample's time point label indicates: about 28 days (+/-7) after the second vaccine dose. Libraries were constructed by the immunoSEQ multiplex PCR assay. In its TCRdb copy, this immuneACCESS table keeps in-frame sequences only and misses some clones. Where compared with another copy, unresolved V genes explain less than half of these, and the others have no known cause. A total of around 120,000 clones appear in this sample, around 89% of them only once. The ten biggest clones cover approximately 3.5% of the sample. Sequenced here: peripheral blood, sampled 28 days after the second AZD1222 dose. These receptors came from an adult who received the AZD1222 COVID-19 vaccine.

Here the CDR3 reads CASKPGGQYSSNYEQYF. DNA of the CDR3: TGTGCCAGCAAACCTGGGGGCCAATACAGCAGCAACTACGAGCAGTACTTC. This chain connects TRBV3-1 (or the pseudogene TRBV3-2) to TRBJ2-7; TRBD1 might be the D (6 bases). The CDR3 extends over 17 amino acids. The V end was cut by 7 bases, the J end by 3 bases, with 25 bases between. Looked up from germline, CDR1 is LGHDT and CDR2 is YNNKEL (reference sequence).

This clone was counted once. The chain employs TRBV7-3 and TRBJ2-1; D is ambiguous. The CDR3 totals 15 residues. The V and J ends lost 10 bases and 4 bases respectively, with 20 bases between them. The germline V gene has CDR1 SGHTA and CDR2 FQGTGA. CDR3 residues: CANSWLERSYNEQFF. The DNA of the CDR3 is TGTGCCAACAGTTGGCTTGAGCGATCATACAATGAGCAGTTCTTC.

The rearrangement uses TRBV7-2 and TRBJ2-1; 9 nucleotides align to TRBD2. J was trimmed by 9 bases and V by 4 bases; bases with no gene match: 10. Germline assignment: CDR1 SGHTA and CDR2 FQGNSA. The CDR3 is 15 residues long. Here the CDR3 DNA reads TGTGCCAGCAGCTCCCGGGGTAGCGGGGGACCTGAGCAGTTCTTC. Its translation: CASSSRGSGGPEQFF.

V and J are TRBV6-5 and TRBJ1-5; 9 bases are shared with TRBD1. CDR3 length: 14 residues. Germline V gene lookup returns CDR1 MNHEY and CDR2 SVGAGI. V was pared by 6 bases and J by 4 bases, with 4 bases of the junction left unmatched. CDR3 protein: CASSPQGANQPQHF. CDR3 nucleotides: TGTGCCAGCAGCCCACAGGGGGCGAATCAGCCCCAGCATTTT.

The chain is built from TRBV21-1 and TRBJ2-3; the D call in the table, TRBD1, was not verified against the DNA. TRBV21-1 is termed a pseudogene. The CDR3 length is 13 residues. The CDR3 nucleotides are TGTGCCAGCAGCAGGACGCAGGGGGATACGCAGTATTTT. Translating gives CASSRTQGDTQYF.

The DNA for the CDR3 is TGTGCCAGTAGACCCCTAAGGGGAAGCTATGGCTACACCTTC. Its translation is CASRPLRGSYGYTF. This rearrangement joins TRBV19 to TRBJ1-2; possibly TRBD1 for D (5 bases). The V gene lost 6 bases and the J gene lost 4 bases, with 15 bases spanning the gap. Germline lookup yields CDR1 LNHDA and CDR2 SQIVND (reference sequence). This CDR3 comprises 14 residues.

This chain links TRBV5-1 with TRBJ1-6, with D uncertain. V lost 0 bases and J lost 7, with 11 bases in between. This CDR3 is built from 15 residues. CDR1 is SGHRS and CDR2 is YFSETQ in the germline V gene. CDR3 bases: TGCGCCAGCAGCTTGGAAGGGATGCGGAATTCACCCCTCCACTTT. Encoded protein: CASSLEGMRNSPLHF.

This chain links TRBV5-6 with TRBJ2-2, with 15 bases matching TRBD2. Germline-derived CDR1 and CDR2 are SGHDT and YYEEEE. V was clipped by 2 bases and J by 6 bases; unmatched bases: 5. CDR3 size: 17 residues. The DNA for the CDR3 is TGTGCCAGCAGCTTCTCTGGACTAGCGGGGGGGGCCGGGGAGCTGTTTTTT. This gives the protein CASSFSGLAGGAGELFF.

In its sample, this clone was seen a few times. The chain uses TRBV5-4 and TRBJ2-3, with a tentative D call TRBD2 (6 bases). The germline gives CDR1 SGHNT, CDR2 YYREEE (reference sequence). The CDR3 is 16 residues long. Trimming removed 6 bases from V and 6 bases from J, with 23 bases in between. The chain's CDR3 is CASIPPRRLGDDTQYF. CDR3 bases: TGTGCCAGCATCCCCCCCCGTCGACTAGGTGACGATACGCAGTATTTT. The variable domain in full, completed from reference TRBV5-4 and TRBJ2-3, reads ETGVTQSPTHLIKTRGQQVTLRCSSQSGHNTVSWYQQALGQGPQFIFQYYREEENGRGNFPPRFSGLQFPNYSSELNVNALELDDSALYLCASIPPRRLGDDTQYFGPGTRLTVL.

This rearrangement joins TRBV6-5 to TRBJ2-3, with 9 bases matching TRBD2. With 2 bases clipped from V and 4 bases from J, the junction kept 7 bases outside the gene matches. Germline V gene sequence: CDR1 MNHEY, CDR2 SVGAGI. CDR3 length: 16 amino acids. The CDR3 nucleotides read TGTGCCAGCAGTTACCTAGCGGGAACGGCGGCAGATACGCAGTATTTT. This encodes CASSYLAGTAADTQYF.

The chain links TRBV7-2 to TRBJ2-1; 9 nucleotides agree with TRBD2. Germline V lookup: CDR1 SGHTA, CDR2 FQGNSA. The CDR3 covers 12 residues. This chain's CDR3 is CVAGGVYNEQFF. Written as DNA, the CDR3 is TGTGTTGCGGGAGGGGTCTACAATGAGCAGTTCTTC.

This rearrangement joins TRBV11-1 to TRBJ2-2, with D hard to call. The CDR3 is 11 amino acids. The V gene lost 5 bases and the J gene lost 8 bases, with 6 bases spanning the gap. The germline V gene encodes CDR1 SGHAT and CDR2 FQDESV (reference sequence). As DNA, the CDR3 is TGTGCCAGCAGCCCCACGGGGGAGCTGTTTTTT. This sequence encodes CASSPTGELFF.

The chain uses TRBV27 and TRBJ1-5, with TRBD1 identical over 10 bases. V gave up 6 bases and J gave up 4 bases; unmatched junction bases: 6. The CDR3 runs to 15 residues. Germline V gives CDR1 MNHEY, CDR2 SMNVEV (reference sequence). CDR3: CASRGGTGENQPQHF. Written as DNA, the CDR3 is TGTGCCAGCAGGGGAGGGACAGGGGAGAATCAGCCCCAGCATTTT.

V gene TRBV7-9 combines with J gene TRBJ2-5, with a weak D call TRBD2 (5 bases). Germline V lookup: CDR1 SEHNR, CDR2 FQNEAQ (reference sequence). V was trimmed by 5 bases and J by 5 bases, leaving 6 bases between them. CDR3 length equals 11 residues. This CDR3 is CASSPGETQYF. The DNA of the CDR3 is TGTGCCAGCAGCCCGGGGGAGACCCAGTACTTC.

The J gene is TRBJ1-2, the V gene TRBV19, with TRBD1 identical over 7 bases. This CDR3 contains 14 residues. Germline lookup yields CDR1 LNHDA and CDR2 SQIVND (reference sequence). After removal of 4 bases from V and 0 bases from J, the junction contained 2 bases not matched to a gene. The CDR3 region has the DNA TGTGCCAGTAGTACGGGGACAGCTAACTATGGCTACACCTTC. It encodes CASSTGTANYGYTF.

Of note for this clone: An end of the junction differs from the germline gene, which may be a read error. The V and J genes are TRBV30 and TRBJ1-2; no clear D gene. The CDR3 is 11 amino acids. Per the germline V gene, CDR1 is GTSNPN and CDR2 is SVGIG (reference sequence). CDR3: CAGSFVWGYTF. CDR3 nucleotides: TGTGCCGGGAGTTTTGTTTGGGGCTACACCTTC.

This CDR3 is CASSLGGAISGNTIYF. CDR3 DNA: TGTGCCAGCAGCTTAGGGGGGGCTATCTCTGGAAACACCATATATTTT. This chain links TRBV7-9 with TRBJ1-3; a possible D gene is TRBD1 (6 bases). Germline CDR1 SEHNR, CDR2 FQNEAQ (reference sequence). The CDR3 extends over 16 amino acids. Trimming pared 1 base from V and 0 bases from J, leaving 10 bases between.

J is TRBJ1-1 and V is TRBV29-1; D gene ambiguous. This CDR3 contains 13 residues. Germline CDR1 is SQVTM and CDR2 is ANQGSEA. V lost 2 bases and J lost 1, with 8 bases in between. CDR3 sequence: CSVELQQNTEAFF. The CDR3, as DNA: TGCAGCGTTGAATTACAGCAGAACACTGAAGCTTTCTTT.

This sequence joins TRBV2 and TRBJ1-2, with no clear D. This CDR3 is built from 12 residues. Germline-derived CDR1 and CDR2 are SNHLY and FYNNEI. V shed 3 bases and J shed 6 bases, with 8 bases lying between them. CDR3 DNA: TGTGCCAGCAGTGATAACCGGGATGGCTACACCTTC. Translated, it gives CASSDNRDGYTF.

The chain carries TRBV12-5 and TRBJ1-4; TRBD1 matches at 10 bases. The germline CDR1 and CDR2 sequences are LGHNT and FRNRAP. CDR3 length: 16 residues. With V trimmed by 1 base and J by 6 bases, 5 bases remained unmatched. CDR3 in amino acids: CASGLERTGGDEKLFF. The CDR3 DNA sequence: TGTGCTAGTGGTTTGGAAAGGACAGGGGGGGATGAAAAACTGTTTTTT.

This chain's CDR3 is CASSQGEEQFF. As DNA, the CDR3 is TGCGCCAGCAGCCAAGGCGAGGAGCAGTTCTTC. This chain links TRBV4-1 with TRBJ2-1; D unclear. The V and J ends lost 1 base and 10 bases respectively, with 5 bases between them. Germline V gives CDR1 MGHRA, CDR2 YSYEKL. The CDR3 extends over 11 amino acids.

The V call is TRBV11-3, the J call TRBJ2-2, with TRBD2 identical over 7 bases. Losses at the gene ends were 4 bases for V and 5 bases for J; bases not matched to a gene: 4. The CDR3 runs to 14 residues. Germline CDR1 reads SGHNT; CDR2 reads YENEEA. The CDR3 DNA follows: TGTGCCAGCAGCTCCGGGGGGTTTACCGGGGAGCTGTTTTTT. Protein sequence: CASSSGGFTGELFF.